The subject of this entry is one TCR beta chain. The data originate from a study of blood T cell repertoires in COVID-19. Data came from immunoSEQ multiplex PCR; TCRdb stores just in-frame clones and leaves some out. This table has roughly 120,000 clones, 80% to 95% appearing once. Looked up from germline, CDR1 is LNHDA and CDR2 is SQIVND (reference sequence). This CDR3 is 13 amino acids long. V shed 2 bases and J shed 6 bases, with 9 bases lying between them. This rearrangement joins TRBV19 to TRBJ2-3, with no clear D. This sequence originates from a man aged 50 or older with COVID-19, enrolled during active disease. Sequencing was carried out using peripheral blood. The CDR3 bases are TGTGCCAGTAGTATATCCTCCTTGGATACGCAGTATTTT. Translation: CASSISSLDTQYF.